These 28 T cell receptor beta chains were all obtained from the same sample, sequenced in a study of blood T cell repertoires in COVID-19. Assay used: immunoSEQ multiplex PCR; TCRdb lists only in-frame clones, some missing. The sample gives about 220,000 clones, roughly 85% of which show up once; around 2.5% is in the top ten. Sequenced: peripheral blood. These receptors were taken from a woman aged 70-85 years with COVID-19, enrolled during active disease.

The chain employs TRBV18 and TRBJ2-3; D not certain. Germline CDR1 is KGHSH and CDR2 is LQKENI. The V and J ends lost 0 bases and 2 bases respectively, with 6 bases between them. The CDR3 totals 14 residues. This CDR3 reads CASSPPYNTDTQYF. The CDR3 DNA is TGTGCCAGCTCACCACCTTACAACACAGATACGCAGTATTTT.

The rearrangement uses TRBV5-4 and TRBJ2-2; TRBD2 matches at 7 bases. Germline V CDR1 and CDR2: SGHNT, YYREEE (reference sequence). This CDR3 has 17 amino acids. V gave up 3 bases and J gave up 4 bases; unmatched junction bases: 12. The CDR3 DNA is TGTGCCAGCAGCTCGCAACTAGCGCGAGGGCCCACCGGGGAGCTGTTTTTT. Its protein product is CASSSQLARGPTGELFF.

The gene calls are TRBV11-2 and TRBJ2-5; 8 nucleotides line up with TRBD1. J was trimmed by 2 bases and V by 5 bases; bases with no gene match: 10. From germline, CDR1 is SGHAT and CDR2 FQNNGV. This CDR3 comprises 16 residues. The CDR3 is CASSPRTGRSQETQYF. The CDR3 nucleotides read TGTGCCAGCAGCCCACGGACAGGGAGATCTCAAGAGACCCAGTACTTC.

The chain links TRBV7-2 to TRBJ2-2, with 10 nucleotides matching TRBD1. This CDR3 spans 16 amino acids. V dropped 4 bases and J dropped 8; count of bases not matched to a gene: 10. CDR1 and CDR2 (germline): SGHTA, FQGNSA. The CDR3 loop reads CASSSLGQGVAGELFF. The CDR3 bases are TGTGCCAGCAGCTCCCTTGGACAGGGGGTCGCTGGGGAGCTGTTTTTT.

This rearrangement joins TRBV6-1 to TRBJ1-2, with 9 bases that match TRBD1. Trimming cost V 3 bases and J 2 bases; bases outside gene matches: 7. CDR1 and CDR2 (germline): MNHNS, SASEGT. The CDR3 totals 16 residues. This CDR3 reads CASSDKGQGGNYGYTF. CDR3 bases: TGTGCCAGCAGTGATAAGGGACAGGGCGGGAACTATGGCTACACCTTC.

The gene calls are TRBV9 and TRBJ1-1, with 9 bases matching TRBD1. This CDR3 spans 14 amino acids. The J segment lost 5 bases and the V segment lost 4 bases, leaving 6 bases of the junction unmatched. Germline values: CDR1 SGDLS, CDR2 YYNGEE. This CDR3 reads CASSRQGVGTEAFF. CDR3 nucleotides: TGTGCCAGCAGCAGACAGGGGGTGGGGACTGAAGCTTTCTTT.

The chain couples TRBV4-2 to TRBJ2-3; TRBD1 matches 9 bases. This CDR3 region has 15 residues. The germline V gene encodes CDR1 LGHNA and CDR2 YNFKEQ. V was pared by 3 bases and J by 7 bases, with 8 bases of the junction left unmatched. The CDR3 sequence is CASSQDLGQGYTQYF. CDR3 sequence (DNA): TGTGCCAGCAGCCAGGACCTGGGACAGGGATATACGCAGTATTTT.

J is TRBJ1-1 and V is TRBV14; 12 bases are a match to TRBD1. The V segment lost 4 bases and the J segment 6 bases; nucleotides outside the gene matches: 9. Germline V gives CDR1 SGHDN, CDR2 FVKESK. The CDR3 totals 16 residues. In DNA form, the CDR3 reads TGTGCCAGCAGCCCGCGGTTGGGACAGGGGGCTTCTGAAGCTTTCTTT. This sequence encodes CASSPRLGQGASEAFF.

V is TRBV19 and J is TRBJ2-3, with 10 bases matching TRBD1. V shed 6 bases and J 4 bases; nucleotides not matched to a gene: 13. The CDR3 is 17 residues long. Germline V gives CDR1 LNHDA, CDR2 SQIVND (reference sequence). CDR3 coding DNA: TGTGCCAGTAGACCACTCTCCGGGACAGGGGTCCCAGATACGCAGTATTTT. Translating gives CASRPLSGTGVPDTQYF. The variable domain in full, with the rest retrieved from reference TRBV19 and TRBJ2-3, is DGGITQSPKYLFRKEGQNVTLSCEQNLNHDAMYWYRQDPGQGLRLIYYSQIVNDFQKGDIAEGYSVSREKKESFPLTVTSAQKNPTAFYLCASRPLSGTGVPDTQYFGPGTRLTVL.

This chain joins TRBV7-3 and TRBJ2-1, with a tentative D call TRBD2 (5 bases). V was cut by 5 bases and J by 0 bases, with 8 bases left in between. The CDR3 loop spans 14 amino acids. Germline CDR1 and CDR2: SGHTA and FQGTGA. The CDR3 here is CASSDRGSYNEQFF. CDR3 DNA sequence: TGTGCCAGCAGCGATCGGGGCTCCTACAATGAGCAGTTCTTC. Together with reference TRBV7-3 and TRBJ2-1, the CDR3 gives the full variable domain: GAGVSQTPSNKVTEKGKYVELRCDPISGHTALYWYRQSLGQGPEFLIYFQGTGAADDSGLPNDRFFAVRPEGSVSTLKIQRTERGDSAVYLCASSDRGSYNEQFFGPGTRLTVL.

The chain employs TRBV4-2 and TRBJ2-3; 11 bases agree with TRBD2. The CDR3 runs 16 residues. Germline V gene data show CDR1 as LGHNA and CDR2 as YNFKEQ. Losses at the gene ends were 0 bases for V and 5 bases for J; bases not matched to a gene: 4. As DNA, the CDR3 is TGTGCCAGCAGCCAAGAACTAGCGGGAGTCGTAGATACGCAGTATTTT. As protein: CASSQELAGVVDTQYF.

The V and J genes are TRBV15 and TRBJ1-1; TRBD1 might be the D (5 bases). The CDR3 is 14 residues long. The germline gives CDR1 LNHNV, CDR2 YYDKDF (reference sequence). The V gene lost 0 bases and the J gene lost 5 bases, with 10 bases spanning the gap. Here the CDR3 reads CATSREGQRTEAFF. CDR3 bases: TGTGCCACCAGCAGAGAAGGACAACGGACTGAAGCTTTCTTT.

On this clone itself: A much larger clone sits a single nucleotide away, making a read error possible. V is TRBV4-3 and J is TRBJ2-7; 12 bases map to TRBD2. The CDR3 consists of 16 residues. V shed 0 bases, J shed 5 bases, and the junction held 5 bases outside the gene matches. Germline V CDR1 and CDR2: LGHNA, YSLEER. This chain's CDR3 is CASSQDRTSGEDEQYF. CDR3 coding DNA: TGCGCCAGCAGCCAAGACCGGACTAGCGGGGAGGACGAGCAGTACTTC.

J is TRBJ1-3 and V is TRBV28; TRBD1 is a possible D gene (5 bases). CDR1 and CDR2 (germline): MDHEN, SYDVKM. The V end lost 6 bases, the J end lost 0 bases, and 18 bases lay between the germline ends. There are 17 residues in the CDR3. In nucleotides, the CDR3 is TGTGCCAGCAGCCGGGGGATTGGGGCGAGCTCTGGAAACACCATATATTTT. Translation: CASSRGIGASSGNTIYF. The full variable domain, with the rest looked up from reference TRBV28 and TRBJ1-3, is DVKVTQSSRYLVKRTGEKVFLECVQDMDHENMFWYRQDPGLGLRLIYFSYDVKMKEKGDIPEGYSVSREKKERFSLILESASTNQTSMYLCASSRGIGASSGNTIYFGEGSWLTVV.

This clone came up a few times. The chain couples TRBV29-1 to TRBJ2-1; 11 bases match TRBD2. The J segment lost 9 bases and the V segment lost 0 bases, leaving 4 bases of the junction unmatched. The CDR3 length is 14 residues. Germline CDR1 SQVTM, CDR2 ANQGSEA. CDR3 nucleotides: TGCAGCGTTGAAGACCGACTAGCGGGACGTGAGCAGTTCTTC. Encoded protein: CSVEDRLAGREQFF.

The rearrangement links TRBV5-4 to TRBJ2-3; a possible D gene is TRBD2 (7 bases). The CDR3 spans 15 residues. V shed 2 bases and J shed 6 bases, with 16 bases lying between them. Germline V CDR1 and CDR2: SGHNT, YYREEE (reference sequence). The CDR3 reads CASSFTAGAGDTQYF. In DNA form, the CDR3 reads TGTGCCAGCAGCTTTACCGCGGGGGCAGGCGATACGCAGTATTTT.

The V gene is TRBV6-5, the J gene TRBJ1-2, with D unclear. The CDR3 loop spans 15 amino acids. CDR1 and CDR2 (germline): MNHEY, SVGAGI. Trimming removed 2 bases from V and 1 base from J, with 11 bases in between. CDR3 loop: CASSYTPRFNYGYTF. The DNA of the CDR3 is TGTGCCAGCAGTTACACTCCGCGATTTAACTATGGCTACACCTTC.

The chain carries TRBV3-1 (or the pseudogene TRBV3-2) and TRBJ2-1, with 9 bases matching TRBD2. Germline V gives CDR1 LGHDT, CDR2 YNNKEL (reference sequence). The junction had 8 bases not matched to a gene; V was cut back by 1 base and J by 4 bases. This CDR3 has 17 amino acids. This CDR3 reads CASSQVPAGGLYNEQFF. CDR3 coding DNA: TGTGCCAGCAGCCAAGTTCCAGCGGGGGGCCTTTACAATGAGCAGTTCTTC.

This clone was picked up a small number of times. The chain combines TRBV3-1 (or the pseudogene TRBV3-2) with TRBJ1-6; TRBD1 matches at 7 bases. Germline CDR1 reads LGHDT; CDR2 reads YNNKEL (reference sequence). The V segment lost 6 bases and the J segment 10 bases; nucleotides outside the gene matches: 12. The CDR3 has 15 amino acids. DNA of the CDR3: TGTGCCAGCAGTCGACCCGACAGGGTCGGATCACCCCTCCACTTT. Amino acid sequence: CASSRPDRVGSPLHF.

The J gene is TRBJ1-2, the V gene TRBV5-8; D might be TRBD1 (6 bases). V shed 4 bases and J shed 8 bases, with 24 bases lying between them. Germline CDR1 is SGHTS and CDR2 is YDEGEE. This CDR3 contains 16 residues. The CDR3 DNA sequence: TGTGCCAGCAGCCTGGGGGCCGATGCGACCGTCCGGGGCTACACCTTC. It specifies CASSLGADATVRGYTF.

The V and J genes are TRBV7-2 and TRBJ1-2; possible D gene TRBD1, 5 bases. Trimming left V 5 bases short and J 6 bases short, with 10 bases between. Germline V lookup: CDR1 SGHTA, CDR2 FQGNSA. The CDR3 covers 12 residues. This chain's CDR3 is CASSPGGDGYTF. CDR3 coding DNA: TGTGCCAGCAGCCCTGGAGGGGATGGCTACACCTTC.

The V and J genes are TRBV3-1 (or the pseudogene TRBV3-2) and TRBJ2-3; 7 nucleotides line up with TRBD2. This CDR3 contains 17 residues. V was clipped by 0 bases and J by 2 bases; unmatched bases: 8. From germline, CDR1 is LGHDT and CDR2 YNNKEL (reference sequence). DNA of the CDR3: TGTGCCAGCAGCCAAGAGCAAGCGGGGCCAAACACAGATACGCAGTATTTT. Protein sequence: CASSQEQAGPNTDTQYF.

This clone was counted a single time. V gene TRBV10-3 combines with J gene TRBJ1-1, with 8 bases that match TRBD1. V lost 6 bases and J lost 5; bases outside the gene matches: 8. Germline CDR1 ENHRY, CDR2 SYGVKD. The CDR3 covers 14 residues. The chain's CDR3 is CAIRKTGVGTEAFF. CDR3 bases: TGTGCCATCAGAAAGACAGGGGTAGGAACTGAAGCTTTCTTT.

This chain joins TRBV29-1 and TRBJ1-1; possibly TRBD1 for D (5 bases). Germline V gene data show CDR1 as SQVTM and CDR2 as ANQGSEA. This CDR3 contains 15 residues. The V end was cut by 2 bases, the J end by 1 base, with 14 bases between. For the CDR3, the DNA is TGCAGCGTTGAACTACAGGCAGGGTCGAACACTGAAGCTTTCTTT. It is translated as CSVELQAGSNTEAFF.

The table lists this clone with a count of one. The chain joins TRBV7-2 to TRBJ1-1; D not resolved. Germline assignment: CDR1 SGHTA and CDR2 FQGNSA. CDR3 length: 14 residues. V dropped 5 bases and J dropped 4 bases, with 14 bases sitting between them. The CDR3 is CASSAHRGGTEAFF. The CDR3 bases are TGTGCCAGCAGCGCACATCGGGGAGGCACTGAAGCTTTCTTT.

The rearrangement uses TRBV7-3 and TRBJ1-1; D remains ambiguous. Trimming removed 1 base from V and 2 bases from J, with 5 bases in between. The CDR3 has 13 residues. CDR1 and CDR2 (germline): SGHTA, FQGTGA. The CDR3 protein is CASSLSVNTEAFF. CDR3 nucleotides: TGTGCCAGCAGCTTAAGCGTAAACACTGAAGCTTTCTTT.

The chain combines TRBV21-1 with TRBJ2-3; the DNA was not compared with TRBD2, the D call given in the table. TRBV21-1 is marked as a pseudogene. The CDR3 contains 17 residues. CDR3 loop: CASSISGLAGVSDTQYF. The CDR3 region has the DNA TGTGCCAGCAGCATCTCAGGGCTAGCGGGAGTCTCAGATACGCAGTATTTT.

The rearrangement uses TRBV4-3 and TRBJ1-3, with 7 bases lining up with TRBD1. The trim removed 4 bases at V and 2 bases at J, leaving 11 bases unmatched. CDR1 and CDR2 from the germline V gene are LGHNA and YSLEER. The CDR3 runs to 17 residues. The CDR3 is CASSPIVGGLAGNTIYF. CDR3 coding DNA: TGCGCCAGCAGCCCTATCGTAGGGGGCTTAGCTGGAAACACCATATATTTT.